The 14 T cell receptor beta chains reported below all come from one sample, sequenced in a study of T-cell memory formation after mild COVID-19 (dated by TCRdb to the early 2020s). The method behind the library was 5' RACE. Sequencing relied on an Illumina NovaSeq 6000. The public reads were quality trimmed at Q25 with fastp and then assembled into clones with MiXCR by TCRdb, keeping productive beta chains. Under each unique CDR3 protein, matching rows form one entry showing the most common genes and DNA. This sample has about 250,000 distinct CDR3 sequences in its table, and about 15% of those were observed once. The top ten hold 3.5% of the sample. The sequenced sample was PBMCs or a T cell subset sorted from them (not recorded which). Receptors were obtained from a man younger than 30 who had mild COVID-19 (a few samples of this study predate the infection). The sample titles of this study are shuffled in the database, so cell type and time point are left out; the donor was told from shared clones.

The table lists this clonotype with a few counts. The CDR3 protein is CASSRTSGTYNEQFF. For the CDR3, the DNA is TGTGCCAGCAGTCGGACTAGCGGGACCTACAATGAGCAGTTCTTC. The chain joins TRBV12-3 or TRBV12-4 to TRBJ2-1; 12 positions match TRBD2. The CDR3 consists of 15 residues. Trimming at V came to 5 bases and at J to 2 bases, leaving 1 base not matched to a gene.

This clonotype was seen a handful of times. The chain links TRBV5-1 to TRBJ2-1; D remains unclear. The germline V gene encodes CDR1 SGHRS and CDR2 YFSETQ. V was cut by 4 bases and J by 3 bases, with 11 bases left in between. This CDR3 is 14 amino acids long. The CDR3: CASSKGDDYNEQFF. Written as DNA, the CDR3 is TGCGCCAGCAGCAAAGGTGACGACTACAATGAGCAGTTCTTC.

This chain links TRBV20-1 with TRBJ2-3; 9 positions agree with TRBD1. With 3 bases clipped from V and 7 bases from J, the junction kept 17 bases outside the gene matches. Germline loops: CDR1 DFQATT, CDR2 SNEGSKA (reference sequence). This CDR3 has 17 amino acids. CDR3 DNA sequence: TGCAGTGCTAGCGGGGGGTTGACAGGGGGTACGCTGAATACGCAGTATTTT. Translation gives CSASGGLTGGTLNTQYF.

The rearrangement uses TRBV6-1 and TRBJ1-2; perhaps TRBD1 as D (5 bases). V shed 7 bases and J shed 2 bases, with 17 bases lying between them. The CDR3 sequence is 15 residues long. Germline V gives CDR1 MNHNS, CDR2 SASEGT. The CDR3 bases are TGTGCCAGCACCCCGACAGAGTTCTCCAACTATGGCTACACCTTC. Translated: CASTPTEFSNYGYTF.

This CDR3 reads CASSLEGPYTGELFF. CDR3 in DNA: TGCGCCAGCAGCTTGGAGGGGCCATACACCGGGGAGCTGTTTTTT. This rearrangement joins TRBV5-1 to TRBJ2-2; D may be TRBD1 (5 bases). Germline V gene data show CDR1 as SGHRS and CDR2 as YFSETQ. V was trimmed by 0 bases and J by 3 bases, leaving 9 bases between them. CDR3 size: 15 residues.

This clonotype was counted between two and nine times. In nucleotides, the CDR3 is TGTGCCAGCAAGGGAAGCCCCGGGAGAAGAAATGAGCAGTTCTTC. Translation: CASKGSPGRRNEQFF. The V and J genes are TRBV7-2 and TRBJ2-1; D is perhaps TRBD2 (6 bases). Germline V lookup: CDR1 SGHTA, CDR2 FQGNSA. The V gene lost 7 bases and the J gene lost 7 bases, with 20 bases spanning the gap. The CDR3 consists of 15 residues.

The CDR3 DNA reads as TGTGCCAGCAGCTTATTGGAGCAAGAGACCCAGTACTTC. Residues: CASSLLEQETQYF. The genes are TRBV7-2 and TRBJ2-5; no definite D call. Trimming shortened V by 2 bases and J by 2 bases, and 6 bases separated the two germline ends. Per germline, CDR1 SGHTA and CDR2 FQGNSA. The CDR3 loop spans 13 amino acids. The entire variable domain, with the rest obtained from reference TRBV7-2 and TRBJ2-5, is as follows: GAGVSQSPSNKVTEKGKDVELRCDPISGHTALYWYRQSLGQGLEFLIYFQGNSAPDKSGLPSDRFSAERTGGSVSTLTIQRTQQEDSAVYLCASSLLEQETQYFGPGTRLLVL.

J is TRBJ1-5 and V is TRBV28; D might be TRBD1 (5 bases). Deletions cut 3 bases from V and 1 base from J, with 16 bases between. Germline V CDR1 and CDR2: MDHEN, SYDVKM. This CDR3 is built from 17 residues. The CDR3 region is CASSFVGAKKSNQPQHF. DNA for the CDR3: TGTGCCAGCAGTTTCGTAGGGGCGAAAAAGAGCAATCAGCCCCAGCATTTT.

This clonotype was detected a few times. The chain uses TRBV29-1 and TRBJ2-5; 7 bases are shared with TRBD2. The CDR3 consists of 11 residues. Germline loops: CDR1 SQVTM, CDR2 ANQGSEA. V was pared by 7 bases and J by 6 bases, with 5 bases of the junction left unmatched. For the CDR3, the DNA is TGCAGCGCCTGGGGGGGACAGACCCAGTACTTC. Protein sequence: CSAWGGQTQYF.

This clonotype showed up just a few times. V and J are TRBV9 and TRBJ2-3; 8 bases align to TRBD2. Trimming at V came to 0 bases and at J to 5 bases, leaving 8 bases not matched to a gene. The CDR3 covers 16 residues. CDR1 is SGDLS and CDR2 is YYNGEE in the germline V gene. The DNA of the CDR3 is TGTGCCAGCAGCGTAGCCTCGCGGGGGGCAATAGATACGCAGTATTTT. Translation: CASSVASRGAIDTQYF.

This clonotype was observed a handful of times. This chain links TRBV7-6 with TRBJ1-6; the D gene is possibly TRBD1 (6 bases). The CDR3 is made up of 17 amino acids. CDR1 SGHVS and CDR2 FNYEAQ come from the germline V gene. With 0 bases removed from V and 7 bases from J, the gap between germline ends came to 16 bases. DNA for the CDR3: TGTGCCAGCAGCTTAGCGTCACCGTTGGGGGCAAATTCACCCCTCCACTTT. Translation: CASSLASPLGANSPLHF.

This clonotype was seen only a few times. The gene calls are TRBV7-8 and TRBJ2-1, with a possible D match to TRBD2 (6 bases). The germline CDR1 and CDR2 sequences are SGHVS and FQNEAQ. V was clipped by 5 bases and J by 6 bases, with 14 bases between them. The CDR3 sequence is 14 residues long. In DNA form, the CDR3 reads TGTGCCAGCAGCCTCCGACTAGATCTCAATGAGCAGTTCTTC. It translates to CASSLRLDLNEQFF.

The chain combines TRBV6-6 with TRBJ2-5; 7 bases match TRBD2. Losses at the gene ends were 5 bases for V and 2 bases for J; bases not matched to a gene: 14. The CDR3 covers 17 residues. Looked up from germline, CDR1 is MNHNY and CDR2 is SVGAGI (reference sequence). The CDR3 nucleotides are TGTGCCAGCAGTCCCCCAGCGTCTAGCGGAAAACAAGAGACCCAGTACTTC. It yields the protein CASSPPASSGKQETQYF.

This chain links TRBV7-9 with TRBJ2-3, with 7 bases lining up with TRBD1. The CDR3 runs 12 residues. Germline V CDR1 and CDR2: SEHNR, FQNEAQ (reference sequence). Germline trimming cut 8 bases from V and 4 bases from J; bases unmatched to any gene: 3. CDR3 coding DNA: TGTGCCAGCCGAGGACAGGCAGATACGCAGTATTTT. Residues: CASRGQADTQYF.